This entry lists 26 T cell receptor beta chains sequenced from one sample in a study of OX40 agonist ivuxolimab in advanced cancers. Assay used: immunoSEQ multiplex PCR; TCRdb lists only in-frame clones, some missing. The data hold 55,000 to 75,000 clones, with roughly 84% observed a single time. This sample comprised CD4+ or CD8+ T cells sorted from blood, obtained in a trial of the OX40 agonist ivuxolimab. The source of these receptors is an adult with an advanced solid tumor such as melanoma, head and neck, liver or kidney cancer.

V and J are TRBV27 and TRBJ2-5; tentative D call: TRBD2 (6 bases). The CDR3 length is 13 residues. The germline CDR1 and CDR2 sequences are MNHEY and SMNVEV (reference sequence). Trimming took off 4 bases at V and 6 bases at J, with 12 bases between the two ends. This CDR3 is CASSSGSTKTQYF. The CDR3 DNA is TGTGCCAGCAGTTCCGGGAGTACAAAGACCCAGTACTTC.

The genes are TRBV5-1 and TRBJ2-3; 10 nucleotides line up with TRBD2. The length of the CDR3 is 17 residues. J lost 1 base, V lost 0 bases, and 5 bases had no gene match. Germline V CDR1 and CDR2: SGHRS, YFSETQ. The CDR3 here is CASSLANLAGGTDTQYF. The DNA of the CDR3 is TGCGCCAGCAGCTTGGCCAATCTAGCGGGGGGCACAGATACGCAGTATTTT.

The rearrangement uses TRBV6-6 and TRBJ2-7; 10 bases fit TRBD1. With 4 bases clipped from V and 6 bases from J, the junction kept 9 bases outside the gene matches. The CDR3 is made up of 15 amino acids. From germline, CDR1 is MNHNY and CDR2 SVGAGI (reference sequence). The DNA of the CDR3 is TGTGCCAGCAGTTCCCTGACAGGGGGCGGGAGCGAGCAGTACTTC. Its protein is CASSSLTGGGSEQYF.

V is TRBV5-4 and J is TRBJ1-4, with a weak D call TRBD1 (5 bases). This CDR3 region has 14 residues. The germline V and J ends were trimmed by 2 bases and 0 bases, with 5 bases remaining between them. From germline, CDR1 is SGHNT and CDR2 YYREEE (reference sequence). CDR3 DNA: TGTGCCAGCAGCTTAGGGGCAACTAATGAAAAACTGTTTTTT. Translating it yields CASSLGATNEKLFF.

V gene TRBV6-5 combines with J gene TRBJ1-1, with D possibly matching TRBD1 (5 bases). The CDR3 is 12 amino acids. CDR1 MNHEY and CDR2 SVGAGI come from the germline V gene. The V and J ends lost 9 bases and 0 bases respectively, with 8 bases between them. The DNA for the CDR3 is TGTGCCAGGGGACGGCTGAACACTGAAGCTTTCTTT. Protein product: CARGRLNTEAFF.

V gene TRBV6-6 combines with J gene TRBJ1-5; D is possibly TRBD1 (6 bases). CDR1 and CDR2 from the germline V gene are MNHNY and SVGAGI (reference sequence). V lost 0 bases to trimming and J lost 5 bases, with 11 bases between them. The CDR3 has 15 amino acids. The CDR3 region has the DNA TGTGCCAGCAGTTACTCCCGGACAGTATATCAGCCCCAGCATTTT. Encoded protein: CASSYSRTVYQPQHF.

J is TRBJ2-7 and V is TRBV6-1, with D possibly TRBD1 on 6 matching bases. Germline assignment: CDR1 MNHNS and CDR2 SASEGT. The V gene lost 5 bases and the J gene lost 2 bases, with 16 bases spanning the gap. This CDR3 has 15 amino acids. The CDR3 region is CASSLNRDRTYEQYF. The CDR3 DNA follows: TGTGCCAGCAGTCTTAACAGGGATAGAACCTACGAGCAGTACTTC.

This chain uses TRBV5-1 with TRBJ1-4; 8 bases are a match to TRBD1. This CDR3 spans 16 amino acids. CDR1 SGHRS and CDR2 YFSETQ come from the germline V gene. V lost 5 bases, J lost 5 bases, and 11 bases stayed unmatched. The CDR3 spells CASRNLQGEENEKLFF. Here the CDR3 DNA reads TGCGCCAGCAGAAACCTACAGGGGGAGGAGAATGAAAAACTGTTTTTT.

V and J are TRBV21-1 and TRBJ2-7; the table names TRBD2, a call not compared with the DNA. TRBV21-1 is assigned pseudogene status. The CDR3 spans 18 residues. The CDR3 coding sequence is TGTGCCAGCAGCAAAGGAGTACAGCTAAAAGAACTAGTTCGCGAGCAGTACTTC. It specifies CASSKGVQLKELVREQYF.

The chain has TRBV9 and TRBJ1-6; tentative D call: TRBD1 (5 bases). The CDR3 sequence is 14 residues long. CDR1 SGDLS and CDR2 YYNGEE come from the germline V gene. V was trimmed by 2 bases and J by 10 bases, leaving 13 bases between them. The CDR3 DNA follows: TGTGCCAGCAGCGTCCAGGGCGATAGGTCACCCCTCCACTTT. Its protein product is CASSVQGDRSPLHF.

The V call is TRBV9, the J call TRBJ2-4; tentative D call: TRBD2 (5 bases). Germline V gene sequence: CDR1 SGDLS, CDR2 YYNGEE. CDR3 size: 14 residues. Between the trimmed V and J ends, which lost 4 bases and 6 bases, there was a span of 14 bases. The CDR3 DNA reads TGTGCCAGCAGCCCTCGGACTCTCGGAAACATTCAGTACTTC. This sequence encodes CASSPRTLGNIQYF.

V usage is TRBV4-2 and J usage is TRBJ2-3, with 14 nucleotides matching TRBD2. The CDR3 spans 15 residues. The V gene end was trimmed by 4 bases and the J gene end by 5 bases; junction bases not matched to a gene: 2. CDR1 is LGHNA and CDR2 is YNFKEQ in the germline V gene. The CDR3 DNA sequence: TGTGCCAGCAGCCGACTAGCGGGGGGGAGAGATACGCAGTATTTT. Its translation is CASSRLAGGRDTQYF.

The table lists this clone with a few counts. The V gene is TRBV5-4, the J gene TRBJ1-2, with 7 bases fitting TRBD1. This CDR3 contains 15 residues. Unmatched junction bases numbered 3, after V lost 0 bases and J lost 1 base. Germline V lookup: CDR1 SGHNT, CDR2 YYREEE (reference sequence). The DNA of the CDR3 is TGTGCCAGCAGCTTGGCGGGACAGCTTAACTATGGCTACACCTTC. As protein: CASSLAGQLNYGYTF.

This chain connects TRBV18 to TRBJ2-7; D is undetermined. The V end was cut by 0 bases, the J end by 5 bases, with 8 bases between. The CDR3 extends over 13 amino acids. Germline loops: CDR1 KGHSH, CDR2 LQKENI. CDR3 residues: CASSPPLRDEQYF. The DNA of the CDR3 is TGTGCCAGCTCACCACCTCTACGAGACGAGCAGTACTTC.

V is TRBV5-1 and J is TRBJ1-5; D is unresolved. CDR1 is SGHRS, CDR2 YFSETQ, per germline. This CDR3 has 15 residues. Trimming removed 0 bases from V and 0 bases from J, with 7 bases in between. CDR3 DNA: TGCGCCAGCAGCTTGGACGGATATAGCAATCAGCCCCAGCATTTT. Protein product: CASSLDGYSNQPQHF.

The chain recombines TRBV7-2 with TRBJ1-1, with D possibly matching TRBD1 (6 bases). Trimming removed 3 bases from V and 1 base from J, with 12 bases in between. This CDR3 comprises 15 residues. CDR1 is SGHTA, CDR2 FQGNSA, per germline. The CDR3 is CASSFDGQQNTEAFF. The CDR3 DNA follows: TGTGCCAGCAGCTTTGATGGACAGCAGAACACTGAAGCTTTCTTT.

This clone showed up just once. The CDR3 sequence is CSVESRRETQYF. In DNA form, the CDR3 reads TGCAGCGTTGAAAGTCGCCGGGAGACCCAGTACTTC. V gene TRBV29-1 combines with J gene TRBJ2-5, with D unresolved. Germline V gene data show CDR1 as SQVTM and CDR2 as ANQGSEA. The CDR3 covers 12 residues. The ends were cut back, 2 bases at V and 5 bases at J, with 9 bases in the middle.

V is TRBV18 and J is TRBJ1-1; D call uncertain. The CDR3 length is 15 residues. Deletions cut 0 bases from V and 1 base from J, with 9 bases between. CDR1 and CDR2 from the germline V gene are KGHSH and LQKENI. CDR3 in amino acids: CASSPPASQNTEAFF. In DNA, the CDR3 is TGTGCCAGCTCACCACCGGCCAGCCAGAACACTGAAGCTTTCTTT.

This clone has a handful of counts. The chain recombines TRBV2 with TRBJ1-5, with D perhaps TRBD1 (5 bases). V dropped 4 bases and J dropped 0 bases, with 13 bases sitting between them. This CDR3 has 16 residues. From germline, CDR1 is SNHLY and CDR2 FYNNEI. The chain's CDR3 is CASSVGSGLSNQPQHF. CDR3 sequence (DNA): TGTGCCAGCAGTGTTGGTTCAGGGCTTAGCAATCAGCCCCAGCATTTT. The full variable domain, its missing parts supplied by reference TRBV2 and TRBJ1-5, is EPEVTQTPSHQVTQMGQEVILRCVPISNHLYFYWYRQILGQKVEFLVSFYNNEISEKSEIFDDQFSVERPDGSNFTLKIRSTKLEDSAMYFCASSVGSGLSNQPQHFGDGTRLSIL.

CDR3 DNA: TGTGCCAGCAGCGTATCTTCCCCGAACGAGCAGTTCTTC. This encodes CASSVSSPNEQFF. This chain links TRBV9 with TRBJ2-1, with no clear D. The CDR3 contains 13 residues. V lost 1 base and J 10 bases, leaving 12 bases between the germline ends. The V gene's germline CDR1 is SGDLS and CDR2 YYNGEE.

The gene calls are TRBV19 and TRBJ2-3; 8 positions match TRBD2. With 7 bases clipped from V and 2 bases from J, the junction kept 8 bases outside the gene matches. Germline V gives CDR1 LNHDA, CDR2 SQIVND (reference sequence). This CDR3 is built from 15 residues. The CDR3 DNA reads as TGTGCCAGTACCACCCCGGGGGGGCTCACAGATACGCAGTATTTT. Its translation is CASTTPGGLTDTQYF.

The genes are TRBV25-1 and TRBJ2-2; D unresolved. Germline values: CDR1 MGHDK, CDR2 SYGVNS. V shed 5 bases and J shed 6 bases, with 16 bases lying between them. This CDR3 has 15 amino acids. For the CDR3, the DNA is TGTGCCAGCAGTCCAACAAGGGCCGGGCCCGGGGAGCTGTTTTTT. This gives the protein CASSPTRAGPGELFF.

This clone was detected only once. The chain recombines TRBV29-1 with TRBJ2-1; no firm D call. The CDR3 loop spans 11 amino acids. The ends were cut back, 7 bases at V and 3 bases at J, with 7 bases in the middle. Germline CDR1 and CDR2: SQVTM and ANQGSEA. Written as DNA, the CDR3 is TGCAGCGCCTTAGACTACAATGAGCAGTTCTTC. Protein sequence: CSALDYNEQFF.

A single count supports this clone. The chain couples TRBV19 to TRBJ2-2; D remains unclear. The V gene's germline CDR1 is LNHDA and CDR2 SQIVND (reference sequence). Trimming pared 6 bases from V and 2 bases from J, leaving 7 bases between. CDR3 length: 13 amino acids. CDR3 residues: CASRDQNTGELFF. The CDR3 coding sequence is TGTGCCAGTAGGGACCAAAACACCGGGGAGCTGTTTTTT.

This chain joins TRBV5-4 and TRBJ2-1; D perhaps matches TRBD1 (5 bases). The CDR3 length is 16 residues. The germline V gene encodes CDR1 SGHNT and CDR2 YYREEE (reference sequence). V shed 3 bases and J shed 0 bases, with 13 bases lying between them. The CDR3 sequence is CASSSQARGSYNEQFF. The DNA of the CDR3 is TGTGCCAGCAGCTCACAGGCTAGAGGCTCCTACAATGAGCAGTTCTTC.

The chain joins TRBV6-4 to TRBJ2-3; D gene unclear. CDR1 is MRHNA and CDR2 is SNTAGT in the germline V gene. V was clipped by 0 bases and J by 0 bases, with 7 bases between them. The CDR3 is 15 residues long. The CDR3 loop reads CASSDSRSSTDTQYF. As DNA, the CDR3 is TGTGCCAGCAGTGACTCGCGTTCAAGCACAGATACGCAGTATTTT.